These T cell receptor beta chains were read from a single sample in a study of PD-L1 blockade in urothelial cancer. The repertoire was sequenced with immunoSEQ multiplex PCR; TCRdb's copy has only in-frame clones and lacks some. The sample has tens of thousands of clones; less than 90% are singletons. This material consisted of PBMCs, taken around atezolizumab (anti-PD-L1) treatment. The receptors were sampled from a man aged 60 to 69 with urothelial cancer. CDR3s leave out the opening cysteine and the closing phenylalanine or tryptophan. Fields, in order: J gene, V gene, clone size, CDR3 protein. For some rows the clone size is stated as once, few or many, or as a class when expanded; others skip it.

j_gene: TRBJ1-5; v_gene: TRBV4-3; abundance: .; CDR3aa: ASSQDGTGGQPQH
j_gene: TRBJ2-5; v_gene: TRBV4-3; abundance: .; CDR3aa: ASSQDFSGGLAGVGETQY
j_gene: TRBJ2-7; v_gene: TRBV5-4; abundance: .; CDR3aa: ASSLRTGVGQGLYEQY
j_gene: TRBJ1-6; v_gene: TRBV6-6; abundance: .; CDR3aa: ASSYGEGAPDSPLH
j_gene: TRBJ2-2; v_gene: TRBV4-1; abundance: .; CDR3aa: ASRERGSPPNTGELF
j_gene: TRBJ2-1; v_gene: TRBV19; abundance: .; CDR3aa: ASSRDRVKSYNEQF
j_gene: TRBJ2-7; v_gene: TRBV5-1; abundance: few; CDR3aa: ASRPPGLQAEQY
j_gene: TRBJ2-7; v_gene: TRBV28; abundance: .; CDR3aa: ASSRTSGSPLRSYEQY
j_gene: TRBJ2-2; v_gene: TRBV4-3; abundance: .; CDR3aa: ASSPTARGLSTGELF
j_gene: TRBJ1-2; v_gene: TRBV11-2; abundance: .; CDR3aa: ASSLGLGTGPYGYT
j_gene: TRBJ1-6; v_gene: TRBV19; abundance: few; CDR3aa: ASSQLQNQNSPLH
j_gene: TRBJ1-2; v_gene: TRBV6-1; abundance: .; CDR3aa: ASRLTALYGYT
j_gene: TRBJ1-2; v_gene: TRBV12-5; abundance: .; CDR3aa: ASEWGQGLNYGYT
j_gene: TRBJ2-7; v_gene: TRBV6-1; abundance: .; CDR3aa: ASSEPGTGTYEQY
j_gene: TRBJ1-5; v_gene: TRBV30; abundance: .; CDR3aa: AWSVATSRGVQPQH
j_gene: TRBJ1-1; v_gene: TRBV14; abundance: .; CDR3aa: ASSQSGTEAF
j_gene: TRBJ1-5; v_gene: TRBV7-9; abundance: few; CDR3aa: ASSQEGRQPQH
j_gene: TRBJ2-7; v_gene: TRBV5-1; abundance: .; CDR3aa: ASSTRGRGYEQY
j_gene: TRBJ2-7; v_gene: TRBV7-2; abundance: .; CDR3aa: ASSLATGGTYEQY
j_gene: TRBJ1-2; v_gene: TRBV5-6; abundance: once; CDR3aa: ASSRDRGLLGYT
j_gene: TRBJ2-2; v_gene: TRBV4-3; abundance: .; CDR3aa: ASSQEAGQGPTGELF
j_gene: TRBJ2-3; v_gene: TRBV10-3; abundance: .; CDR3aa: AIRVAGDTDTQY
j_gene: TRBJ2-1; v_gene: TRBV7-2; abundance: .; CDR3aa: ASSLRTGRNDEQF
j_gene: TRBJ2-1; v_gene: TRBV12-5; abundance: .; CDR3aa: ASGSPGVPSYNEQF
j_gene: TRBJ2-7; v_gene: TRBV5-1; abundance: .; CDR3aa: ASSPGGLAKD
j_gene: TRBJ1-2; v_gene: TRBV19; abundance: .; CDR3aa: ASSSDTYYGYT
j_gene: TRBJ2-3; v_gene: TRBV7-9; abundance: .; CDR3aa: ASSLGKGGADTQY
j_gene: TRBJ1-1; v_gene: TRBV19; abundance: .; CDR3aa: ASSLTGLNTEAF
j_gene: TRBJ1-2; v_gene: TRBV10-1; abundance: few; CDR3aa: ASSDIGTAENT
j_gene: TRBJ2-7; v_gene: TRBV28; abundance: .; CDR3aa: ASRESRGRRSYEQY
j_gene: TRBJ1-6; v_gene: TRBV19; abundance: .; CDR3aa: ASSRAGGWNSSPLH
j_gene: TRBJ2-5; v_gene: TRBV10-3; abundance: once; CDR3aa: AIRDRGSQETQY
j_gene: TRBJ2-1; v_gene: TRBV10-1; abundance: .; CDR3aa: ASSRAQGGTEQF
j_gene: TRBJ2-7; v_gene: TRBV7-6; abundance: few; CDR3aa: ASSQGLTYEQY
j_gene: TRBJ2-1; v_gene: TRBV2; abundance: .; CDR3aa: ASSETSGAYNEQF
j_gene: TRBJ2-5; v_gene: TRBV5-4; abundance: .; CDR3aa: ASSLGQQETQY
j_gene: TRBJ1-4; v_gene: TRBV10-1; abundance: .; CDR3aa: ASSDVWARNEKLF
j_gene: TRBJ1-2; v_gene: TRBV18; abundance: .; CDR3aa: ASSPPGQGNYGYT
j_gene: TRBJ1-1; v_gene: TRBV18; abundance: .; CDR3aa: ASSPQGNTEAF